The clone carrying this T cell receptor (beta chain) was observed a single time. What it binds is unknown. Germline V gives CDR1 SGHRS, CDR2 YFSETQ. V was pared by 2 bases and J by 6 bases, with 11 bases of the junction left unmatched. The CDR3 is 15 residues long. The data originate from a study of OX40 agonist ivuxolimab in advanced cancers. Study-wide results and limits: Among the nonresponders, some also had low normalized T-cell clonal expansion.

TCRdb's table, derived via immunoSEQ multiplex PCR, lists solely in-frame clones and lacks some. The sample has 70,000 to 90,000 clones; roughly nine tenths are singletons. Sequencing used CD4+ or CD8+ T cells sorted from blood, obtained in a trial of the OX40 agonist ivuxolimab. The genes are TRBV5-1 and TRBJ2-7, with 7 bases that match TRBD1. The receptor's source is an adult with an advanced solid tumor such as melanoma, head and neck, liver or kidney cancer. DNA for the CDR3: TGCGCCAGCAGCTTAAACAGGGGCCCTTTGATCGAGCAGTACTTC. Protein: CASSLNRGPLIEQYF. The whole variable domain, filled in from reference TRBV5-1 and TRBJ2-7, reads KAGVTQTPRYLIKTRGQQVTLSCSPISGHRSVSWYQQTPGQGLQFLFEYFSETQRNKGNFPGRFSGRQFSNSRSEMNVSTLELGDSALYLCASSLNRGPLIEQYFGPGTRLTVT.